A single sample is the source of the 11 T cell receptor beta chains below, sequenced in a study of human versus mouse CDR3 diversity and MHC coevolution. Generated by immunoSEQ multiplex PCR, the TCRdb table keeps only in-frame clones and is missing some. Of more than 55,000 clones in the sample, just under 95% were seen once. Sample: naive CD4+ T cells from blood. Subset reported: CD45RO-negative CD62L-positive naive CD4 T cells. These receptors were obtained from a person aged 55 to 75 in good health.

V gene TRBV18 combines with J gene TRBJ1-4; a weak D match, TRBD1 (6 bases). Germline V lookup: CDR1 KGHSH, CDR2 LQKENI. This CDR3 has 16 residues. The V and J ends lost 3 bases and 4 bases respectively, with 15 bases between them. The CDR3 spells CASSPNQDSHNEKLFF. The DNA of the CDR3 is TGTGCCAGCTCACCGAACCAGGACAGTCATAATGAAAAACTGTTTTTT.

This clone was seen a single time. The chain joins TRBV7-3 to TRBJ2-2, with 12 nucleotides matching TRBD2. The CDR3 loop spans 19 amino acids. V trimming: 1 base; J trimming: 4 bases; junction bases outside the gene matches: 10. Germline V gene lookup returns CDR1 SGHTA and CDR2 FQGTGA. CDR3 residues: CASSLNAGGLAGRTGELFF. The CDR3 DNA sequence: TGTGCCAGCAGCTTAAACGCGGGGGGACTAGCGGGTCGCACCGGGGAGCTGTTTTTT.

The gene calls are TRBV4-1 and TRBJ2-7, with TRBD2 matching over 9 bases. V shed 1 base, J shed 2 bases, and the junction held 3 bases outside the gene matches. Looked up from germline, CDR1 is MGHRA and CDR2 is YSYEKL. The CDR3 contains 15 residues. The CDR3 here is CASSQGLAEPYEQYF. The CDR3 DNA follows: TGCGCCAGCAGCCAAGGACTAGCGGAACCCTACGAGCAGTACTTC.

This rearrangement joins TRBV19 to TRBJ2-2; D is possibly TRBD2 (6 bases). The CDR3 extends over 14 amino acids. CDR1 and CDR2 from the germline V gene are LNHDA and SQIVND (reference sequence). V lost 6 bases, J lost 6 bases, and 14 bases lay in between. This CDR3 is CASRGGAPAGELFF. The CDR3 nucleotides are TGTGCCAGTAGGGGGGGAGCCCCTGCCGGGGAGCTGTTTTTT. Full variable domain (remainder filled in from reference TRBV19 and TRBJ2-2): DGGITQSPKYLFRKEGQNVTLSCEQNLNHDAMYWYRQDPGQGLRLIYYSQIVNDFQKGDIAEGYSVSREKKESFPLTVTSAQKNPTAFYLCASRGGAPAGELFFGEGSRLTVL.

The V call is TRBV9, the J call TRBJ2-1; TRBD1 matches 9 bases. The V and J ends lost 2 bases and 8 bases, in that order; junction bases with no gene match: 2. The CDR3 has 13 amino acids. CDR1 SGDLS and CDR2 YYNGEE come from the germline V gene. The CDR3 region has the DNA TGTGCCAGCAGCGTGAGGACAGGGGATGAGCAGTTCTTC. This sequence encodes CASSVRTGDEQFF. The whole variable domain, filled in from reference TRBV9 and TRBJ2-1, reads DSGVTQTPKHLITATGQRVTLRCSPRSGDLSVYWYQQSLDQGLQFLIQYYNGEERAKGNILERFSAQQFPDLHSELNLSSLELGDSALYFCASSVRTGDEQFFGPGTRLTVL.

The CDR3 DNA follows: TGTGCCAGCAGCCCCAGACTAGCGGAGGGCACAGATACGCAGTATTTT. Protein: CASSPRLAEGTDTQYF. This chain connects TRBV9 to TRBJ2-3, with 9 bases identical to TRBD2. The ends lost 4 bases at V and 1 base at J; junction bases unmatched: 7. Germline V gene lookup returns CDR1 SGDLS and CDR2 YYNGEE. This CDR3 region has 16 residues.

J is TRBJ2-1 and V is TRBV10-3; D is possibly TRBD2 (6 bases). Germline V gives CDR1 ENHRY, CDR2 SYGVKD. CDR3 size: 14 residues. This CDR3 is CAVGAGPSYNEQFF. DNA for the CDR3: TGTGCGGTGGGCGCGGGACCCTCCTACAATGAGCAGTTCTTC.

This chain uses TRBV2 with TRBJ1-5; 7 nucleotides agree with TRBD1. This CDR3 has 16 residues. J lost 7 bases, V lost 4 bases, and 13 bases had no gene match. Germline-derived CDR1 and CDR2 are SNHLY and FYNNEI. This CDR3 reads CASSVFGTATMQPQHF. CDR3 DNA sequence: TGTGCCAGCAGTGTCTTTGGGACAGCTACAATGCAGCCCCAGCATTTT.

The chain carries TRBV7-2 and TRBJ2-5; 9 nucleotides match TRBD2. The CDR3 runs to 16 residues. V gave up 2 bases and J gave up 2 bases; unmatched junction bases: 6. Germline CDR1 and CDR2: SGHTA and FQGNSA. CDR3 in DNA: TGTGCCAGCAGCTTACGGGGGGCGGGAGGGCAAGAGACCCAGTACTTC. This codes for CASSLRGAGGQETQYF.

The chain couples TRBV7-6 to TRBJ2-1; 8 nucleotides line up with TRBD1. With V trimmed by 5 bases and J by 6 bases, 6 bases remained unmatched. The germline V gene has CDR1 SGHVS and CDR2 FNYEAQ. This CDR3 is 14 amino acids long. The CDR3 region has the DNA TGTGCCAGCAGCCCAGTCAGGGGGCGCAATGAGCAGTTCTTC. This encodes CASSPVRGRNEQFF.

This sequence joins TRBV6-1 and TRBJ1-2; D is unclear. Germline V gives CDR1 MNHNS, CDR2 SASEGT. The CDR3 is made up of 13 amino acids. With 6 bases removed from V and 7 bases from J, the gap between germline ends came to 15 bases. For the CDR3, the DNA is TGTGCCAGCAGAGACACAGTGGCCCGTGGCTACACCTTC. This translates into CASRDTVARGYTF.